This T cell receptor beta chain was identified during a study of T cells expressing NK-cell markers. On the study more broadly: Investigators obtained TCR beta repertoires from sorted CD3+CD56+NKG2C+, CD3+CD56+NKG2C- and CD3+CD56-NKG2C+ T cells. Among the eight sequenced donors, seven tested HCMV-seropositive and one tested seronegative.

Synthesis of TCR beta cDNA relied on 5'RACE template switching carrying UMIs. TCRdb reprocessed the 5' RACE reads; each CDR3 protein has one entry and no DNA is given. The table lists about 150,000 distinct CDR3 sequences. This CDR3 region has 13 residues. CDR1 MNHEY and CDR2 SMNVEV come from the germline V gene (reference sequence). The rearrangement links TRBV27 to TRBJ2-7; TCRdb outputs TRBD1, but without DNA this stays unchecked. The sequence derives from a woman aged 45-60 years in good health. The sample comprised blood T cells: a sorted CD56 or NKG2C T cell subset, CD4+ or CD8+ T cells, or bulk PBMC T cells (not recorded which). The CDR3 protein is CASSSYQGDEQYF.